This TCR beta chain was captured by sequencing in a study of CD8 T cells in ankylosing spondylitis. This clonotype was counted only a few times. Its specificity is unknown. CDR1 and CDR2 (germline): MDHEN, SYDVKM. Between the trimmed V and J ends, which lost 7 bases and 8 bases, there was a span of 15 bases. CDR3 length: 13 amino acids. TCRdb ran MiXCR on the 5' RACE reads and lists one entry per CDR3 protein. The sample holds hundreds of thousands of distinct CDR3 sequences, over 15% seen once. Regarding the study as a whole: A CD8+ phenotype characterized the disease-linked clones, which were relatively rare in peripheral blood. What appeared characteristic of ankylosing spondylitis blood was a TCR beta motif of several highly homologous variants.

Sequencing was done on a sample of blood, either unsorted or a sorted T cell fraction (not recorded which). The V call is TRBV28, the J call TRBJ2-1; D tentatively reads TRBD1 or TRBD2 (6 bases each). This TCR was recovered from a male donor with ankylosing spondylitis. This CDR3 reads CASTLGGRDEQFF. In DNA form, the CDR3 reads TGTGCCAGCACCCTAGGGGGGCGGGATGAGCAGTTCTTC.